This TCR beta chain was sequenced for a study of T cell responses to AZD1222 COVID-19 vaccine. Samples with a second dose at about 4 or about 12 weeks were pooled together. Libraries were prepared by immunoSEQ multiplex PCR; TCRdb keeps only in-frame clonotypes and omits some of them. The sample yields under 200,000 clones, roughly 90% seen once. The CDR3 covers 13 residues. V lost 6 bases, J lost 5 bases, and 13 bases lay in between. General study findings and limits: The donors showed a predominance of white British ancestry and of females, with possible underestimation of clonal diversity. Only a handful of AZD1222 recipients tested seropositive at baseline. No day 14 peak samples; only post-peak repertoires were characterized.

This clone was detected only a few times. No antigen is known for it. This TCR was sampled from an adult who received the AZD1222 COVID-19 vaccine. The sample consisted of peripheral blood, taken 28 days after the second AZD1222 dose. V and J are TRBV12-3 or TRBV12-4 and TRBJ1-1; a possible D gene is TRBD1 (5 bases). CDR3 protein: CASSQGGRTEAFF. The CDR3 coding sequence is TGTGCCAGCAGCCAGGGTGGAAGAACTGAAGCTTTCTTT.